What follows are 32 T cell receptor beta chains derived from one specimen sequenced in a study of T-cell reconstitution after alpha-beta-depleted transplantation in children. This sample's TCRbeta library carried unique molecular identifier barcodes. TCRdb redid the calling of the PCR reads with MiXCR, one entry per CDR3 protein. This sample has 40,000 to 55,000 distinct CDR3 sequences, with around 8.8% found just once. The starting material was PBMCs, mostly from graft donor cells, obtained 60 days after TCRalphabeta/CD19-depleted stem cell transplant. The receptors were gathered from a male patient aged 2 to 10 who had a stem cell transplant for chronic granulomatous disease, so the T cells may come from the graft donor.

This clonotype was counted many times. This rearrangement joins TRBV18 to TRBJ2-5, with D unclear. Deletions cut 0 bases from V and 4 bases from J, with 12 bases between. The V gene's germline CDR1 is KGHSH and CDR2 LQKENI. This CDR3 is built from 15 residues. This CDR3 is CASSPPLVAGETQYF. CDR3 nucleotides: TGTGCCAGCTCACCACCGCTAGTGGCAGGAGAGACCCAGTACTTC.

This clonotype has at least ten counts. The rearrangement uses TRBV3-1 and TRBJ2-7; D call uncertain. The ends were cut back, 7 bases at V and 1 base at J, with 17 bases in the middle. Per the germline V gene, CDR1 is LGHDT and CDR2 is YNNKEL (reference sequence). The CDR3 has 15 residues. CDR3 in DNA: TGTGCCAGCACCCCCGGACCTATCCCTTCCTACGAGCAGTACTTC. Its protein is CASTPGPIPSYEQYF.

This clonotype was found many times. The chain's CDR3 is CASSALRDRGRSNQPQHF. CDR3 sequence (DNA): TGTGCCAGCAGCGCCCTCCGGGACAGGGGAAGGAGCAATCAGCCCCAGCATTTT. The chain employs TRBV11-2 and TRBJ1-5; 10 bases align to TRBD1. V trimming: 5 bases; J trimming: 1 base; junction bases outside the gene matches: 11. The CDR3 loop spans 18 amino acids. Germline assignment: CDR1 SGHAT and CDR2 FQNNGV.

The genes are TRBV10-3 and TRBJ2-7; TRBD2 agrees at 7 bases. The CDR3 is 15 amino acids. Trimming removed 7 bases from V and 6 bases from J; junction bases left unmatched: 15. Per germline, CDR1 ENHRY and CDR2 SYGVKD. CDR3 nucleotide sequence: TGTGCCATCATGGCCGCGGGGGATCGGTCGGCCGAGCAGTACTTC. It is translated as CAIMAAGDRSAEQYF.

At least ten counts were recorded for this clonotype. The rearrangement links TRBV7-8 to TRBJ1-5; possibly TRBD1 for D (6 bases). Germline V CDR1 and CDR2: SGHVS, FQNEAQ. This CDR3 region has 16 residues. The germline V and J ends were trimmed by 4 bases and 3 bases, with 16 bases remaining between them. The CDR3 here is CASSSWGQGFNQPQHF. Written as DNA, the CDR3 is TGTGCCAGCAGCTCATGGGGTCAGGGGTTCAATCAGCCCCAGCATTTT.

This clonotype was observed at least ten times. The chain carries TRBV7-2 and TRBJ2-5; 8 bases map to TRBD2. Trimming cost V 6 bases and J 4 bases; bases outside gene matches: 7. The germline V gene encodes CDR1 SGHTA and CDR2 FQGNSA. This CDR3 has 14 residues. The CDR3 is CASSPGLERETQYF. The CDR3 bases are TGTGCCAGCAGTCCGGGACTAGAAAGAGAGACCCAGTACTTC.

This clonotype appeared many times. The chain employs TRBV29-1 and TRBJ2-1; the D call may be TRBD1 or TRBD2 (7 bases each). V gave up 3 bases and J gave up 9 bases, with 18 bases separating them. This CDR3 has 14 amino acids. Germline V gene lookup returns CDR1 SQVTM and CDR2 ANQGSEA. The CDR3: CSVDRGRGGGEQFF. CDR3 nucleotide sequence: TGCAGCGTTGATCGCGGCAGGGGGGGAGGTGAGCAGTTCTTC.

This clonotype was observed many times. CDR3 coding DNA: TGTGCCAGCAGCTTGCTTACAGGCGAGCAGTACTTC. This gives the protein CASSLLTGEQYF. The J gene is TRBJ2-7, the V gene TRBV7-6, with a tentative D call TRBD1 (5 bases). The V gene's germline CDR1 is SGHVS and CDR2 FNYEAQ. The CDR3 loop spans 12 amino acids. Trimming shortened V by 3 bases and J by 6 bases, and 9 bases separated the two germline ends. Based on the CDR3 plus reference TRBV7-6 and TRBJ2-7, the full variable domain is GAGVSQSPRYKVTKRGQDVALRCDPISGHVSLYWYRQALGQGPEFLTYFNYEAQQDKSGLPNDRFSAERPEGSISTLTIQRTEQRDSAMYRCASSLLTGEQYFGPGTRLTVT.

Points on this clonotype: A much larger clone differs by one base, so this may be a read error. In nucleotides, the CDR3 is TGTGCCAGCAGCCATCTTAACGGGTACGAGCAGTTCTTC. This sequence encodes CASSHLNGYEQFF. The chain couples TRBV7-2 to TRBJ2-1, with D unclear. V shed 5 bases and J shed 10 bases, with 15 bases lying between them. The CDR3 contains 13 residues. Germline V gives CDR1 SGHTA, CDR2 FQGNSA.

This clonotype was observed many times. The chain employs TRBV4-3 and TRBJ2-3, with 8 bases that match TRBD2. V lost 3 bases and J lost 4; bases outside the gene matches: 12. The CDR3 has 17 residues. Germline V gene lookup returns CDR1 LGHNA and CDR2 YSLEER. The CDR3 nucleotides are TGCGCCAGCAGCCAGTACGCTGGCGGGAGGAGCCCAGATACGCAGTATTTT. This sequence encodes CASSQYAGGRSPDTQYF.

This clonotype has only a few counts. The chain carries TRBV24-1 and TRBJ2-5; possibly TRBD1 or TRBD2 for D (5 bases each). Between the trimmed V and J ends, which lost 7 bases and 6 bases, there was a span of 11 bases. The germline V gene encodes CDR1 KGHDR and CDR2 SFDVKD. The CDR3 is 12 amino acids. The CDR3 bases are TGTGCCACCAGCCAGGGAGCGAAGACCCAGTACTTC. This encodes CATSQGAKTQYF.

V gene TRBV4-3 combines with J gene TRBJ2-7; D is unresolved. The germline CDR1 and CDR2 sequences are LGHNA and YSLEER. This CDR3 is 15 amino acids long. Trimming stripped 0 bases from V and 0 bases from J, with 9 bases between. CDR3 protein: CASSQEVAVSYEQYF. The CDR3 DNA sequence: TGCGCCAGCAGCCAAGAGGTGGCGGTCTCCTACGAGCAGTACTTC.

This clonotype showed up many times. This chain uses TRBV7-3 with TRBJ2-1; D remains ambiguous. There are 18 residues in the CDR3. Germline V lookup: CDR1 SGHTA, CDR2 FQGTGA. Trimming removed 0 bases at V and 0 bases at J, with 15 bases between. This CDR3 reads CASSLTSLGVSSYNEQFF. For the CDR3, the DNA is TGTGCCAGCAGCTTAACGTCGCTAGGTGTTAGCTCCTACAATGAGCAGTTCTTC. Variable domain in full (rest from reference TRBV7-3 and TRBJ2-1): GAGVSQTPSNKVTEKGKYVELRCDPISGHTALYWYRQSLGQGPEFLIYFQGTGAADDSGLPNDRFFAVRPEGSVSTLKIQRTERGDSAVYLCASSLTSLGVSSYNEQFFGPGTRLTVL.

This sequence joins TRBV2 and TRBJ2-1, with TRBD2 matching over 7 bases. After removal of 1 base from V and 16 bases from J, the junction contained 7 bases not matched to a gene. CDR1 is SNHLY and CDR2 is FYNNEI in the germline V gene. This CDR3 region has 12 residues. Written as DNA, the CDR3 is TGTGCCAGCAGTGAAGACGGACTAGTAGGTTTCTTC. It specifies CASSEDGLVGFF.

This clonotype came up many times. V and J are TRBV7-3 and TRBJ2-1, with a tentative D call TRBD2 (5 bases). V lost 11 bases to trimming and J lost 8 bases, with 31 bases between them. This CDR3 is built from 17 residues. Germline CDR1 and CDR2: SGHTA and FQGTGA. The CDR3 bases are TGTGCCTCGTGGGGTCAGCGGACTCTTGGGAGATTGGATGAGCAGTTCTTC. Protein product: CASWGQRTLGRLDEQFF.

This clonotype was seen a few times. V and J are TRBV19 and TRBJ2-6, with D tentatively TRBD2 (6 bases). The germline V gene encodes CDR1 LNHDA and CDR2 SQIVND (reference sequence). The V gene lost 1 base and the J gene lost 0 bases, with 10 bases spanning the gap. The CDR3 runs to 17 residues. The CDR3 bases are TGTGCCAGTAGTATAGGATCGCGGGGCTCTGGGGCCAACGTCCTGACTTTC. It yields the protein CASSIGSRGSGANVLTF. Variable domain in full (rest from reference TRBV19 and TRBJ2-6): DGGITQSPKYLFRKEGQNVTLSCEQNLNHDAMYWYRQDPGQGLRLIYYSQIVNDFQKGDIAEGYSVSREKKESFPLTVTSAQKNPTAFYLCASSIGSRGSGANVLTFGAGSRLTVL.

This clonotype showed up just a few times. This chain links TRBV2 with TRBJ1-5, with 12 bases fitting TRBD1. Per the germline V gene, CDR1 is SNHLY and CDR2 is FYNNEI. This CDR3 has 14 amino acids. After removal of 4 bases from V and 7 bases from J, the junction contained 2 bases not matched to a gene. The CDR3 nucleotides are TGTGCCAGCAGTGGGGACAGGGGGCGGCAGCCCCAGCATTTT. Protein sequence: CASSGDRGRQPQHF.

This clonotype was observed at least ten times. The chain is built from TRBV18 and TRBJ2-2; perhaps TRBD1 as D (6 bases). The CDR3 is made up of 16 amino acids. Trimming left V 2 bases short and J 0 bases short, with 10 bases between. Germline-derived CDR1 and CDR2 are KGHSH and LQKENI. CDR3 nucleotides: TGTGCCAGCTCACCATGGGGGCCCACGAACACCGGGGAGCTGTTTTTT. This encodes CASSPWGPTNTGELFF.

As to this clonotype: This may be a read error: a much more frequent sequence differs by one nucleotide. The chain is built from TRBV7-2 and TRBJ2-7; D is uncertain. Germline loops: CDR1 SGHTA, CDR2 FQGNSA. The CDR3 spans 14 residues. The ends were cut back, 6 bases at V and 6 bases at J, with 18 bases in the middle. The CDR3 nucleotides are TGTGCCAGCAGTATACACCTTCCTTACTCCGAGCAGTACTTC. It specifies CASSIHLPYSEQYF.

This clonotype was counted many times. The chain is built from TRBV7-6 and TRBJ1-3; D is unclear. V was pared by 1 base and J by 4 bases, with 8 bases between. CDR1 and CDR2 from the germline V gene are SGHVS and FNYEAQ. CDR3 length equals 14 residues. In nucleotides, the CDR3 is TGTGCCAGCAGCTTAGTGTCTCCGGGAAACACCATATATTTT. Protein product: CASSLVSPGNTIYF.

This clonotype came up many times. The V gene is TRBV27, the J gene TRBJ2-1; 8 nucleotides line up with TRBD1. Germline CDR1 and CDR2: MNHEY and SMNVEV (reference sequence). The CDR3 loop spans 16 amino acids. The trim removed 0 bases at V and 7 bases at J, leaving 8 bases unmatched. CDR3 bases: TGTGCCAGCAGTTTATCCGGACAGGGAATGGTGAATGAGCAGTTCTTC. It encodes CASSLSGQGMVNEQFF.

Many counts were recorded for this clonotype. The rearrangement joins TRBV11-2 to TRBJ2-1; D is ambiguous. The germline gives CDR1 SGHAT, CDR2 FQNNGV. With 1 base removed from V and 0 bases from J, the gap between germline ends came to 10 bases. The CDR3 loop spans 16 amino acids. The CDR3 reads CASSLAQISSYNEQFF. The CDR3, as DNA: TGTGCCAGCAGCTTAGCACAGATAAGCTCCTACAATGAGCAGTTCTTC.

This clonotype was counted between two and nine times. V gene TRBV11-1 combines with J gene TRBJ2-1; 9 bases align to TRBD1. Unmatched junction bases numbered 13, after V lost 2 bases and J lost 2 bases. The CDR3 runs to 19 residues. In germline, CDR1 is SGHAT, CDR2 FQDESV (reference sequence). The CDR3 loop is CASSLLQRDRVSPYNEQFF. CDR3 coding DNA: TGTGCCAGCAGCTTACTTCAGCGGGACAGGGTCTCGCCCTACAATGAGCAGTTCTTC.

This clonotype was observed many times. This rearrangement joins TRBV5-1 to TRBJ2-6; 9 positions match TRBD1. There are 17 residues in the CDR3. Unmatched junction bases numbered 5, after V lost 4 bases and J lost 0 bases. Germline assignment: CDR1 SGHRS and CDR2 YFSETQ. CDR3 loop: CASSHGTGTSGANVLTF. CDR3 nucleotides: TGCGCCAGCAGCCATGGGACAGGGACCTCTGGGGCCAACGTCCTGACTTTC.

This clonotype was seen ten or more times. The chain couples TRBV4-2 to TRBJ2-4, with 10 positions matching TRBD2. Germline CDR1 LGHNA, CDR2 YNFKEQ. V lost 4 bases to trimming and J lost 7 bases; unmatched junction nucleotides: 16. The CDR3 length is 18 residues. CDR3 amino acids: CASSPIPPGASGSNIQYF. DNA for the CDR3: TGTGCCAGCAGCCCGATCCCGCCTGGGGCTAGCGGGAGTAACATTCAGTACTTC.

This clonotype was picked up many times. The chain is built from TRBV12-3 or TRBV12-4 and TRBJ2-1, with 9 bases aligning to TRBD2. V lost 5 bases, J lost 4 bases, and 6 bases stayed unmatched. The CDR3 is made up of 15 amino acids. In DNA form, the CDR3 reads TGTGCCAGCAGTCGTAGCGGGAGTGGGTACAATGAGCAGTTCTTC. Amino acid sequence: CASSRSGSGYNEQFF.

The chain's CDR3 is CASSVVQERQETQYF. In DNA form, the CDR3 reads TGTGCCAGCAGTGTGGTTCAGGAGAGACAAGAGACCCAGTACTTC. The chain recombines TRBV6-1 with TRBJ2-5; no firm D call. Germline loops: CDR1 MNHNS, CDR2 SASEGT. CDR3 length: 15 residues. V gave up 4 bases and J gave up 2 bases, with 14 bases separating them.

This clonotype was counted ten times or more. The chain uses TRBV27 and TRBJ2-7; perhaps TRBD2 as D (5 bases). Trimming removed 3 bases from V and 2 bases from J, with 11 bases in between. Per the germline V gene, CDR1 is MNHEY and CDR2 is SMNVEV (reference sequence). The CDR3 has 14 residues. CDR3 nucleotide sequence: TGTGCCAGCAGTTTTGGAGGAGCTCCCTACGAGCAGTACTTC. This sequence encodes CASSFGGAPYEQYF.

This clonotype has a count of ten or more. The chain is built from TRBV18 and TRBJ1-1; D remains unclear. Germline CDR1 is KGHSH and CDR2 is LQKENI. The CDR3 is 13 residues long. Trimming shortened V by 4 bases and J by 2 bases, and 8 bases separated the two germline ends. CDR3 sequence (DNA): TGTGCCAGCTCACAAACAGCAAACACTGAAGCTTTCTTT. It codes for CASSQTANTEAFF.

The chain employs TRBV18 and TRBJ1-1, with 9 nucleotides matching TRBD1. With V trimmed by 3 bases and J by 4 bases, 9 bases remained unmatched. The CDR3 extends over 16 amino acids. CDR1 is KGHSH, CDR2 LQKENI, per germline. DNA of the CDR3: TGTGCCAGCTCACCCCCGAGGACAGGGGTCCGCACTGAAGCTTTCTTT. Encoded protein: CASSPPRTGVRTEAFF.

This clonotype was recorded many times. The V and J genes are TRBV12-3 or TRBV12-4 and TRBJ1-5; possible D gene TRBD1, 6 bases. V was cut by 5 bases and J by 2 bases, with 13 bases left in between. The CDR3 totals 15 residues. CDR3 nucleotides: TGTGCCAGCAGTGCAGGGGTGTTGGGCAATCAGCCCCAGCATTTT. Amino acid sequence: CASSAGVLGNQPQHF.

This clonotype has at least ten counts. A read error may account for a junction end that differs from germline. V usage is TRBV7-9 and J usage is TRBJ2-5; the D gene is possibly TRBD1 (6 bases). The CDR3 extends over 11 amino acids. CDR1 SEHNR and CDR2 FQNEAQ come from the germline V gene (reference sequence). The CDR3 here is CASSEYGTPNF. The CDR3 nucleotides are TGTGCCAGCAGCGAGTACGGGACACCAAACTTC.